A single sample gave rise to the 11 T cell receptor beta chains below, sequenced in a study of shared clonotypes between healthy human individuals. Clones were sequenced by immunoSEQ multiplex PCR, and TCRdb holds only the in-frame ones, with some missing. The sample lists around 1.6 million clones; 95% to 99% were seen once. The source material was naive CD4+ T cells sorted from blood. The subset denotes: CD45RA+ positively selected. Receptor source: a man younger than 40 in good health.

The chain joins TRBV28 to TRBJ2-5; tentatively, D is TRBD1 or TRBD2 (5 bases each). V was trimmed by 4 bases and J by 8 bases, leaving 14 bases between them. Per the germline V gene, CDR1 is MDHEN and CDR2 is SYDVKM. This CDR3 spans 13 amino acids. The CDR3 loop reads CASSSLRDVTQYF. CDR3 sequence (DNA): TGTGCCAGCAGTTCTCTGAGGGACGTTACCCAGTACTTC.

The chain uses TRBV19 and TRBJ2-3; D unresolved. Germline V CDR1 and CDR2: LNHDA, SQIVND (reference sequence). This CDR3 is built from 18 residues. The V gene lost 7 bases and the J gene lost 2 bases, with 25 bases spanning the gap. The CDR3 loop is CASNRRGAPGENTDTQYF. Here the CDR3 DNA reads TGTGCCAGTAACCGCAGAGGCGCGCCTGGGGAAAACACAGATACGCAGTATTTT.

CDR3 protein: CASSLLTEAFF. CDR3 coding DNA: TGTGCCAGCAGCCTACTCACTGAAGCTTTCTTT. The genes are TRBV11-1 and TRBJ1-1, with D unclear. In germline, CDR1 is SGHAT, CDR2 FQDESV (reference sequence). This CDR3 is built from 11 residues. Trimming took off 5 bases at V and 4 bases at J, with 5 bases between the two ends. Drawing the rest from reference TRBV11-1 and TRBJ1-1, the complete variable domain is EAEVAQSPRYKITEKSQAVAFWCDPISGHATLYWYRQILGQGPELLVQFQDESVVDDSQLPKDRFSAERLKGVDSTLKIQPAELGDSAMYLCASSLLTEAFFGQGTRLTVV.

The J gene is TRBJ2-3, the V gene TRBV28, with 7 nucleotides matching TRBD2. The germline CDR1 and CDR2 sequences are MDHEN and SYDVKM. This CDR3 spans 14 amino acids. After removal of 10 bases from V and 2 bases from J, the junction contained 9 bases not matched to a gene. CDR3 sequence: CAKEGRGYTDTQYF. The CDR3 DNA follows: TGTGCCAAAGAGGGGCGGGGGTACACAGATACGCAGTATTTT.

The CDR3 nucleotides are TGTGCCAGCTCACCCAATGCGGGAGTTGACTACAATGAGCAGTTCTTC. This sequence encodes CASSPNAGVDYNEQFF. J is TRBJ2-1 and V is TRBV18; 7 nucleotides align to TRBD2. This CDR3 has 16 residues. Germline V CDR1 and CDR2: KGHSH, LQKENI. V shed 3 bases, J shed 3 bases, and the junction held 8 bases outside the gene matches.

On this clone: The same CDR3 arises from other DNA sequences in this sample as well. This chain links TRBV7-9 with TRBJ2-6; possible D gene TRBD1, 6 bases. Germline CDR1 reads SEHNR; CDR2 reads FQNEAQ (reference sequence). With 3 bases removed from V and 0 bases from J, the gap between germline ends came to 9 bases. This CDR3 comprises 16 residues. CDR3 nucleotides: TGTGCCAGCAGCTTGACAGGTGGCTCTGGGGCCAACGTCCTGACTTTC. It codes for CASSLTGGSGANVLTF. The full variable domain, in which reference TRBV7-9 and TRBJ2-6 provide the parts outside the CDR3, is DTGVSQNPRHKITKRGQNVTFRCDPISEHNRLYWYRQTLGQGPEFLTYFQNEAQLEKSRLLSDRFSAERPKGSFSTLEIQRTEQGDSAMYLCASSLTGGSGANVLTFGAGSRLTVL.

V and J are TRBV7-8 and TRBJ2-1, with TRBD1 identical over 7 bases. Germline CDR1 SGHVS, CDR2 FQNEAQ. The V and J ends lost 5 bases and 3 bases, in that order; junction bases with no gene match: 7. CDR3 length: 15 residues. The chain's CDR3 is CASSLDRVNYNEQFF. The CDR3 DNA is TGTGCCAGCAGCCTTGACAGGGTAAACTACAATGAGCAGTTCTTC.

This chain uses TRBV6-1 with TRBJ1-5, with no clear D. Trimming stripped 6 bases from V and 6 bases from J, with 15 bases between. CDR3 length: 14 amino acids. In germline, CDR1 is MNHNS, CDR2 SASEGT. CDR3 in DNA: TGTGCCAGCAGACCTCAGGTTTCCAGTCAGCCCCAGCATTTT. Amino acids: CASRPQVSSQPQHF.

This CDR3 is CASRSGHPYEQYF. CDR3 sequence (DNA): TGTGCCAGCAGGTCAGGACACCCCTACGAGCAGTACTTC. V is TRBV27 and J is TRBJ2-7; D is possibly TRBD1 (5 bases). Deletions cut 6 bases from V and 2 bases from J, with 11 bases between. There are 13 residues in the CDR3. CDR1 and CDR2 from the germline V gene are MNHEY and SMNVEV (reference sequence).

V usage is TRBV27 and J usage is TRBJ1-5, with D perhaps matching TRBD1 (5 bases). From germline, CDR1 is MNHEY and CDR2 SMNVEV (reference sequence). The CDR3 totals 14 residues. The V end was cut by 8 bases, the J end by 4 bases, with 15 bases between. CDR3 region: CASGLGGGNQPQHF. Here the CDR3 DNA reads TGTGCCAGCGGCCTGGGTGGGGGAAATCAGCCCCAGCATTTT.

The V call is TRBV5-4, the J call TRBJ2-1, with D possibly TRBD2 on 5 matching bases. The germline V and J ends were trimmed by 0 bases and 4 bases, with 14 bases remaining between them. This CDR3 has 16 amino acids. The V gene's germline CDR1 is SGHNT and CDR2 YYREEE (reference sequence). CDR3 residues: CASSLGRGSRYNEQFF. In DNA form, the CDR3 reads TGTGCCAGCAGCTTGGGACGAGGGAGTAGATACAATGAGCAGTTCTTC.